Listed here are 2 T cell receptor beta chains from one sample, sequenced in a study of shared T cell receptors in the human thymus. The protocol was immunoSEQ multiplex PCR, while the TCRdb copy is restricted to in-frame clones and leaves out a portion. The data show hundreds of thousands of clones, approximately 89% seen once. These data were likewise used in another study, on human thymus T cells.

Sequencing used thymocytes. These receptors came from a boy under two years old with a congenital heart defect.

The chain recombines TRBV14 with TRBJ1-1; D may be TRBD1 (6 bases). From germline, CDR1 is SGHDN and CDR2 FVKESK. The CDR3 is made up of 15 amino acids. V was cut by 3 bases and J by 1 base, with 12 bases left in between. The CDR3, as DNA: TGTGCCAGCAGCCACTCGATGACAGGGAACACTGAAGCTTTCTTT. Its protein product is CASSHSMTGNTEAFF.

The rearrangement joins TRBV7-2 to TRBJ1-6, with a weak D call TRBD1 (5 bases). V shed 5 bases and J shed 7 bases, with 24 bases lying between them. CDR3 length: 18 amino acids. CDR1 SGHTA and CDR2 FQGNSA come from the germline V gene. As DNA, the CDR3 is TGTGCCAGCAGCCCCAGGGTTTTAGGAATAGACAGAAATTCACCCCTCCACTTT. It specifies CASSPRVLGIDRNSPLHF.